This T cell receptor (beta chain) was sequenced in a study of beta chain features in type 1 diabetes. Study-level results: For Type 1 diabetes patients, all four CD4+ subsets carried TCRB CDR3s that were moderately but significantly shorter.

CDR3 length: 14 amino acids. V was shortened by 4 bases and J by 3 bases, with 10 bases between the two germline ends. Germline assignment: CDR1 SGHNT and CDR2 YYREEE (reference sequence). Reverse transcription of all isolated RNA meant that expressed TCRB transcripts were sequenced. Assay: immunoSEQ multiplex PCR; the TCRdb copy retains only in-frame clones and omits some. The table records some 160,000 clones, roughly 9% of them present only once. This clone was detected only a few times. The antigen is undetermined. The material sequenced was central memory CD4+ T cells from blood. The chain recombines TRBV5-4 with TRBJ2-2; unclear D gene. The sequence derives from a young woman with type 1 diabetes. CDR3 in amino acids: CASSLVLDTGELFF. The DNA for the CDR3 is TGTGCCAGCAGCCTCGTACTGGACACCGGGGAGCTGTTTTTT. Full variable domain (rest looked up from reference TRBV5-4 and TRBJ2-2): ETGVTQSPTHLIKTRGQQVTLRCSSQSGHNTVSWYQQALGQGPQFIFQYYREEENGRGNFPPRFSGLQFPNYSSELNVNALELDDSALYLCASSLVLDTGELFFGEGSRLTVL.